This TCR beta chain is from a study of beta chain features in type 1 diabetes. Findings and caveats of the study: The study found moderately but significantly shorter TCRB CDR3s in all four CD4+ subsets of Type 1 diabetes patients.

A word on this clone: Its antigen is as yet unknown.

CD45RO/CCR7/CD25/CD127/CD95/CD27 separated CD4+ naive, central memory, regulatory and stem cell-like memory cells by sorting. Isolated RNA was reverse transcribed in full, so expressed TCRB transcripts were sequenced. The repertoire was sequenced with immunoSEQ multiplex PCR; TCRdb's copy has only in-frame clones and lacks some. The table includes a few hundred thousand clones, 16% detected once. Trimming stripped 0 bases from V and 5 bases from J, with 12 bases between. Per germline, CDR1 SGHRS and CDR2 YFSETQ. The CDR3 consists of 15 residues. This clonotype was sampled from a man aged 25-45 years with type 1 diabetes. Sequenced input: naive CD4+ T cells from blood. This rearrangement joins TRBV5-1 to TRBJ2-1, with TRBD1 as a possible D gene (5 bases). CDR3 sequence (DNA): TGCGCCAGCAGCTTGGAATGGACACCCGACAATGAGCAGTTCTTC. Protein sequence: CASSLEWTPDNEQFF.